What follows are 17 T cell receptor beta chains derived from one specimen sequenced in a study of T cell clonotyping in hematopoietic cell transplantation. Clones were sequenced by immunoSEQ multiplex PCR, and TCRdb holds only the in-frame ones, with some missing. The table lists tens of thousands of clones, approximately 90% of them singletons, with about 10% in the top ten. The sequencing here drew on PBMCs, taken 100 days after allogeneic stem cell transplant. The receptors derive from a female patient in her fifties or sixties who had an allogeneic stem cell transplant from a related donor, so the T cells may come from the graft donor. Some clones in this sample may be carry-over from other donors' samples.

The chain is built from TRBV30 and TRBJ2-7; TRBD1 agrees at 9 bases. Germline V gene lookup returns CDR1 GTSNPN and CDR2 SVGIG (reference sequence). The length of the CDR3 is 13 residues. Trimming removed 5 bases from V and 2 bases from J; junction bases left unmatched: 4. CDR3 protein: CAWGQGPTYEQYF. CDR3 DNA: TGTGCCTGGGGACAGGGGCCCACCTACGAGCAGTACTTC.

CDR3: CASSPQGYSNQPQHF. The CDR3 region has the DNA TGTGCCAGCAGTCCTCAGGGTTATAGCAATCAGCCCCAGCATTTT. The V and J genes are TRBV6-4 and TRBJ1-5; tentative D call: TRBD1 (5 bases). The germline gives CDR1 MRHNA, CDR2 SNTAGT. Trimming stripped 5 bases from V and 0 bases from J, with 11 bases between. This CDR3 is built from 15 residues.

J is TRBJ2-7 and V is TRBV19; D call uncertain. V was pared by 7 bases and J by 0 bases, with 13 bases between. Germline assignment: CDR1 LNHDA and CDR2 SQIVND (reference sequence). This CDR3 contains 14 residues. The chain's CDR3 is CASKLVASSYEQYF. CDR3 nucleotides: TGTGCCAGTAAGTTGGTTGCGAGCTCCTACGAGCAGTACTTC.

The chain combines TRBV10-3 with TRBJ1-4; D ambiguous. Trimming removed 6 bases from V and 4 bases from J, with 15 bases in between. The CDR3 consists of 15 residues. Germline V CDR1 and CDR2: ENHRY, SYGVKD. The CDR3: CAISEPGPNNEKLFF. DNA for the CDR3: TGTGCCATCAGCGAGCCCGGACCGAATAATGAAAAACTGTTTTTT.

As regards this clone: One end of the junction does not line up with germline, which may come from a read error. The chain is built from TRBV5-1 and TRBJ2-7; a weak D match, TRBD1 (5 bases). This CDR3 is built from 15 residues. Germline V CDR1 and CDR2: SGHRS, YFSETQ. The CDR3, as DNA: TGCGCCGGCAGCCCCTTAGGGGCTTCCACCTACGAGCAGTACTTC. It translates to CAGSPLGASTYEQYF.

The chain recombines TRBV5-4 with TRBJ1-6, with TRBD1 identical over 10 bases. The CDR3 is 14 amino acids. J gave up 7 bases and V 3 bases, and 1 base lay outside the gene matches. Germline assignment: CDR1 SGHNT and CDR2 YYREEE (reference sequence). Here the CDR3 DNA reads TGTGCCAGCAGCTGGGGACAGGGGAATTCACCCCTCCACTTT. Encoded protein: CASSWGQGNSPLHF.

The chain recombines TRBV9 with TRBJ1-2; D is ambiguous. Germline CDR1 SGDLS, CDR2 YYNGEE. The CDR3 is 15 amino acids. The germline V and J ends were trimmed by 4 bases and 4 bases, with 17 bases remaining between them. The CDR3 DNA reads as TGTGCCAGCAGCCCCTCGCCGAGTGAGGGCTATGGCTACACCTTC. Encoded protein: CASSPSPSEGYGYTF.

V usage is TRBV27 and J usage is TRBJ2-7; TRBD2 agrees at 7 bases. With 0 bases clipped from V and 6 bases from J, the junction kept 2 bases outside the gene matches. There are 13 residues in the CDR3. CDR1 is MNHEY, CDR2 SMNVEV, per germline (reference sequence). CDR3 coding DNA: TGTGCCAGCAGTTTATCGTGGGGGGGCGAGCAGTACTTC. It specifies CASSLSWGGEQYF.

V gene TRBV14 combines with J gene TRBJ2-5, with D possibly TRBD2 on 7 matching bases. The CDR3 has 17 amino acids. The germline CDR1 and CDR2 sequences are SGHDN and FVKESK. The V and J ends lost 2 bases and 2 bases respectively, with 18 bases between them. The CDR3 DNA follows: TGTGCCAGCAGCCAATGGGGGGGACATAGACTACAAGAGACCCAGTACTTC. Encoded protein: CASSQWGGHRLQETQYF.

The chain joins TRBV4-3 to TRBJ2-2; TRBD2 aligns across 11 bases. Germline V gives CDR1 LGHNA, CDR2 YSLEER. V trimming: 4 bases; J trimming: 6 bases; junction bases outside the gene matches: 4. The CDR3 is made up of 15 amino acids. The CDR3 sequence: CASSRLAGGPGELFF. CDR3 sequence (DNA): TGCGCCAGCAGCCGTTTAGCGGGGGGGCCCGGGGAGCTGTTTTTT.

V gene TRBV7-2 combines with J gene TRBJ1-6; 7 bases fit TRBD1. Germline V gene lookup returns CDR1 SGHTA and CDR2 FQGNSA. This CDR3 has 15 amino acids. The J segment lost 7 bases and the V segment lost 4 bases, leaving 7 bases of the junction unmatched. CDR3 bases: TGTGCCAGCAGCTCTGACAGGGTTGCCAATTCACCCCTCCACTTT. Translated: CASSSDRVANSPLHF.

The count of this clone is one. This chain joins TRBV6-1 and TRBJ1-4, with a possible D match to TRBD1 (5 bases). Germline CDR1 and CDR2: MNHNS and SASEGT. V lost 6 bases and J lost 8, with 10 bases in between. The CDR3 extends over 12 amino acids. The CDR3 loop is CASSWGSEKLFF. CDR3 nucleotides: TGTGCCAGCAGCTGGGGGAGCGAAAAACTGTTTTTT.

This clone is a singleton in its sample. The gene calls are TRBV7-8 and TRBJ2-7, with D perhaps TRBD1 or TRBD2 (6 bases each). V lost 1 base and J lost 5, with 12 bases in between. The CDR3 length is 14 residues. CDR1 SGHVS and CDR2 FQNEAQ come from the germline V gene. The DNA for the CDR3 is TGTGCCAGCAGCTTAGGTGGGGGGCGACACGAGCAGTACTTC. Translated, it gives CASSLGGGRHEQYF. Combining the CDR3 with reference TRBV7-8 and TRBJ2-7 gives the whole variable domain GAGVSQSPRYKVAKRGQDVALRCDPISGHVSLFWYQQALGQGPEFLTYFQNEAQLDKSGLPSDRFFAERPEGSVSTLKIQRTQQEDSAVYLCASSLGGGRHEQYFGPGTRLTVT.

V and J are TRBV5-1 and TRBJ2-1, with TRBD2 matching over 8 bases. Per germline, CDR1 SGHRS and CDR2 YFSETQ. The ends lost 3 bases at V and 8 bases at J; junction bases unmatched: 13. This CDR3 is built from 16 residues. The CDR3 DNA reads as TGCGCCAGCAGCTCCCCTCGGACTAGCATGAGAGATGAGCAGTTCTTC. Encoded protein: CASSSPRTSMRDEQFF.

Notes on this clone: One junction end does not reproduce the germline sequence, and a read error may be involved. DNA of the CDR3: TGTGCCAGCAGCTTAGTTGGGGCCCTCTTC. Protein: CASSLVGALF. The rearrangement links TRBV7-9 to TRBJ1-2; a weak D match, TRBD1 (5 bases). Germline CDR1 SEHNR, CDR2 FQNEAQ (reference sequence). The CDR3 sequence is 10 residues long.

The CDR3 protein is CASKGGGNTIYF. In DNA, the CDR3 is TGTGCCAGCAAAGGGGGAGGAAACACCATATATTTT. The chain joins TRBV6-6 to TRBJ1-3; D is perhaps TRBD1 (6 bases). V shed 7 bases and J shed 4 bases, with 8 bases lying between them. This CDR3 comprises 12 residues. CDR1 and CDR2 from the germline V gene are MNHNY and SVGAGI (reference sequence).

The CDR3 bases are TGTGCCAGCAGTGAGGGTAGCGCCACAGATACGCAGTATTTT. It specifies CASSEGSATDTQYF. This chain uses TRBV2 with TRBJ2-3, with D perhaps TRBD2 (5 bases). The ends were cut back, 3 bases at V and 2 bases at J, with 9 bases in the middle. The CDR3 sequence is 14 residues long. Per the germline V gene, CDR1 is SNHLY and CDR2 is FYNNEI.